These 4 T cell receptor beta chains share one sample of origin, sequenced in a study of T cell responses to AZD1222 COVID-19 vaccine. Sequenced by immunoSEQ multiplex PCR; TCRdb stores in-frame clones only, minus some. The sample has 86,000 or so clones, around nine tenths seen once; the top ten hold about 7%. The material sequenced was peripheral blood, taken 28 days after the second AZD1222 dose. The receptors were sampled from an adult who received the AZD1222 COVID-19 vaccine.

The CDR3 region is CASSLNRPETEAFF. The CDR3 DNA sequence: TGTGCCAGCAGTTTAAACAGGCCTGAGACTGAAGCTTTCTTT. The chain is built from TRBV28 and TRBJ1-1; D possibly corresponds to TRBD1 (5 bases). CDR1 is MDHEN and CDR2 is SYDVKM in the germline V gene. The ends were cut back, 2 bases at V and 5 bases at J, with 12 bases in the middle. The CDR3 is 14 amino acids.

In regard to this clone: The sample holds other DNA sequences that translate to the same CDR3. The chain carries TRBV7-2 and TRBJ2-5, with TRBD2 matching over 9 bases. CDR3 length: 15 residues. Trimming at V came to 1 base and at J to 1 base, leaving 1 base not matched to a gene. Germline lookup yields CDR1 SGHTA and CDR2 FQGNSA. As DNA, the CDR3 is TGTGCCAGCAGCTTAGGACTAGCGGTCCAAGAGACCCAGTACTTC. Its translation is CASSLGLAVQETQYF.

The genes are TRBV5-6 and TRBJ1-1, with 8 bases identical to TRBD1. This CDR3 contains 15 residues. Germline CDR1 SGHDT, CDR2 YYEEEE. Trimming at V came to 1 base and at J to 1 base, leaving 3 bases not matched to a gene. CDR3 protein: CASSLTGTGNTEAFF. Written as DNA, the CDR3 is TGTGCCAGCAGCTTGACCGGGACAGGGAACACTGAAGCTTTCTTT.

The chain is built from TRBV2 and TRBJ1-6; no clear D. V was clipped by 0 bases and J by 7 bases, with 10 bases between them. The germline CDR1 and CDR2 sequences are SNHLY and FYNNEI. There are 15 residues in the CDR3. CDR3 residues: CASSEAGQRNSPLHF. In DNA, the CDR3 is TGTGCCAGCAGTGAAGCAGGGCAGCGGAATTCACCCCTCCACTTT.